The source of this T cell receptor beta chain is a study of CD8 T cells in ankylosing spondylitis. Study conclusions and caveats: Seemingly characteristic of ankylosing spondylitis blood was a TCR beta motif consisting of roughly 8 highly homologous variants.

TCRdb re-derived calls from the 5' RACE reads in MiXCR, one entry per CDR3 protein. Of 450,000 or so distinct CDR3 sequences in the sample, roughly 27% are singletons; the top ten hold about 0.9%. Germline loops: CDR1 SGHRS, CDR2 YFSETQ. With V trimmed by 4 bases and J by 6 bases, 6 bases remained unmatched. This CDR3 is built from 13 residues. In the case of this clonotype: Its antigen is not known.

The specimen was blood, either unsorted or a sorted T cell fraction (not recorded which). V and J are TRBV5-1 and TRBJ2-7, with TRBD2 identical over 8 bases. This sequence originates from a male donor with ankylosing spondylitis. CDR3 loop: CASSTGLASEQYF. In nucleotides, the CDR3 is TGCGCCAGCAGCACAGGACTAGCTAGCGAGCAGTACTTC.